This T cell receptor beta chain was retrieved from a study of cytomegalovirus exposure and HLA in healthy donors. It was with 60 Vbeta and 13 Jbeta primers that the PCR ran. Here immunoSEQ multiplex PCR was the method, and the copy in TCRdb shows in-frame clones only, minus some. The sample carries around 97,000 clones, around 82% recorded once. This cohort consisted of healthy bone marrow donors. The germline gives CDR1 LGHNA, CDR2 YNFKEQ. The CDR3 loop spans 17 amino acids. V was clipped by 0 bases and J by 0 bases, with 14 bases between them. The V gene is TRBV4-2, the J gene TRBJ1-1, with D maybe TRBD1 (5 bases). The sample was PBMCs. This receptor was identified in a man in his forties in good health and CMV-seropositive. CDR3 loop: CASSQDGRGRMNTEAFF. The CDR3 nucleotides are TGTGCCAGCAGCCAAGACGGGCGGGGCCGGATGAACACTGAAGCTTTCTTT.